The source of this TCR beta chain is a study of Ad26.COV2.S vaccination and SARS-CoV-2 variants. Study observations and caveats: Analyses of TCR breadth and depth may have underestimated total T cell responses. Responses of spike-specific T cells (both CD8+ and CD4+) reportedly showed substantial breadth after vaccination. Participants given vaccine showed non-spike TCR breadth similar to that of placebo recipients. Placebo recipients trailed vaccine recipients in spike-specific TCR breadth.

Details on this clone: Its specificity is unknown.

Repertoires were generated with immunoSEQ multiplex PCR, while TCRdb's copy carries only in-frame clones and drops some. The data contain some 190,000 clones, around 88% of them seen just once; the ten biggest clones take up 5% to 7%. From germline, CDR1 is SGHTA and CDR2 FQGTGA. The CDR3 spans 16 residues. J was trimmed by 6 bases and V by 2 bases; bases with no gene match: 10. This chain joins TRBV7-3 and TRBJ1-2, with 9 nucleotides matching TRBD1. The receptor comes from a human donor who had recovered from COVID-19. The sequenced sample was peripheral blood, obtained after recovery from COVID-19. CDR3 nucleotide sequence: TGTGCCAGCAGCTTAGACGCCGGGACAGGGAGGGATGGCTACACCTTC. Its translation: CASSLDAGTGRDGYTF.